The source of this T cell receptor beta chain is a study of T cell responses to AZD1222 COVID-19 vaccine. Trimming took 6 bases from V and 0 from J, leaving 6 bases between them. CDR1 and CDR2 from the germline V gene are LNHDA and SQIVND (reference sequence). The CDR3 is made up of 13 amino acids. The repertoire was sequenced with immunoSEQ multiplex PCR; TCRdb's copy has only in-frame clones and lacks some. The sample includes around 130,000 clones, about 91% of them seen just once. Sequenced here: peripheral blood, sampled on day 0 of AZD1222 vaccination. The clonotype originates from an adult in good health. The chain joins TRBV19 to TRBJ1-5; D not certain. CDR3 nucleotide sequence: TGTGCCAGTAGAAGGAATAGCAATCAGCCCCAGCATTTT. It yields the protein CASRRNSNQPQHF.